This TCR beta chain is drawn from a study of beta chain features in type 1 diabetes. The CDR3 has 13 residues. The V segment lost 5 bases and the J segment 4 bases; nucleotides outside the gene matches: 4. Per the germline V gene, CDR1 is SEHNR and CDR2 is FQNEAQ (reference sequence). This clone came up a few times. As yet, its antigen is unknown. Overall study results and limits: Whether TCRB rearrangement is influenced by HLA type went unresolved here. TCRB CDR3s were moderately but significantly shorter in Type 1 diabetes patients in all four CD4+ subsets.

Sequenced material consisted of expressed TCRB transcripts (all of the isolated RNA was reverse transcribed). There were about 3.5 million reads on average in the naive, central memory and regulatory T cell samples. This table comes from immunoSEQ multiplex PCR, and its TCRdb copy is limited to in-frame clones, with some not included. The sample lists 600,000 or so clones, around an eighth occurring once. The sequence was obtained from a man aged 18 to 29 with type 1 diabetes. Sequencing input: naive CD4+ T cells from blood. The chain carries TRBV7-9 and TRBJ1-1, with 7 positions matching TRBD1. Here the CDR3 DNA reads TGTGCCAGCAGCAACCGACAGGGCACTGAAGCTTTCTTT. It specifies CASSNRQGTEAFF.